A selection of T cell receptor beta chains follows, all from one sample in a study of cytomegalovirus exposure and HLA in healthy donors. Measured with immunoSEQ multiplex PCR; TCRdb has only the in-frame clones, and not every one. The table records 150,000 to 200,000 clones, around 90% of them present only once. The sample was PBMCs. The source is a woman younger than 30 in good health and CMV-seropositive. CDR3s leave out the opening cysteine and the closing phenylalanine or tryptophan. Each record gives: V gene, J gene, CDR3 protein.

V gene: TRBV9
J gene: TRBJ1-2
CDR3 protein: ASSVDRGGGYT

V gene: TRBV18
J gene: TRBJ1-2
CDR3 protein: ATARGEVDGYT

V gene: TRBV4-3
J gene: TRBJ2-5
CDR3 protein: ASSQDRLRGLGEETQY

V gene: TRBV19
J gene: TRBJ2-1
CDR3 protein: ASSAKWPSGGAVYLEYNEQF

V gene: TRBV27
J gene: TRBJ2-7
CDR3 protein: ASSLTGTGGYEQY

V gene: TRBV27
J gene: TRBJ1-1
CDR3 protein: ASSLGGMGAEAF

V gene: TRBV6-4
J gene: TRBJ1-6
CDR3 protein: ASSLNRGNSPLH

V gene: TRBV18
J gene: TRBJ1-3
CDR3 protein: ASSEYRRTSGNTIY

V gene: TRBV28
J gene: TRBJ1-1
CDR3 protein: ASSFWRVGTEAF

V gene: TRBV10-2
J gene: TRBJ2-2
CDR3 protein: ASSGSWTSGNTGELF

V gene: TRBV6-1
J gene: TRBJ1-1
CDR3 protein: ASRTGGAEAF

V gene: TRBV5-6
J gene: TRBJ1-1
CDR3 protein: ASSSTGQYTEAF

V gene: TRBV19
J gene: TRBJ2-5
CDR3 protein: ASSKISGRGGETQY

V gene: TRBV7-9
J gene: TRBJ2-3
CDR3 protein: ASSLRQTDTQY

V gene: TRBV29-1
J gene: TRBJ1-4
CDR3 protein: SATGATNEKLF

V gene: TRBV2
J gene: TRBJ1-3
CDR3 protein: ASSDLGAGISGNTIY

V gene: TRBV2
J gene: TRBJ1-3
CDR3 protein: ASMEGAGNTIY

V gene: TRBV7-3
J gene: TRBJ2-3
CDR3 protein: ASSLGAGGPADTQY

V gene: TRBV27
J gene: TRBJ2-1
CDR3 protein: ASSGQGTGISYNEQF

V gene: TRBV12-5
J gene: TRBJ2-1
CDR3 protein: ASGFITRASGRALYNEQF

V gene: TRBV18
J gene: TRBJ2-3
CDR3 protein: ASSRDRFSTDTQY

V gene: TRBV19
J gene: TRBJ2-7
CDR3 protein: ATETSGAFEQY

V gene: TRBV6-1
J gene: TRBJ2-3
CDR3 protein: ASTGELSTDTQY

V gene: TRBV28
J gene: TRBJ2-7
CDR3 protein: ATLGTSGRRY

V gene: TRBV9
J gene: TRBJ1-1
CDR3 protein: ASSVTGGVGNTEAF

V gene: TRBV19
J gene: TRBJ2-7
CDR3 protein: ASTASAQGSYEQY

V gene: TRBV30
J gene: TRBJ1-1
CDR3 protein: ACHRVTEAF

V gene: TRBV5-1
J gene: TRBJ1-1
CDR3 protein: ASSLGGGNTEAF

V gene: TRBV2
J gene: TRBJ1-6
CDR3 protein: ASSGDWGDSNSPLH

V gene: TRBV6-5
J gene: TRBJ1-5
CDR3 protein: ASRQGRNQPQH

V gene: TRBV13
J gene: TRBJ2-3
CDR3 protein: ASSRVSGTISTDTQY

V gene: TRBV7-9
J gene: TRBJ1-2
CDR3 protein: ASSHIYGYT

V gene: TRBV5-6
J gene: TRBJ2-3
CDR3 protein: ASSLVGGVGTDTQY

V gene: TRBV9
J gene: TRBJ2-7
CDR3 protein: ASSVAGTGTYEQY

V gene: TRBV10-3
J gene: TRBJ2-3
CDR3 protein: AISPAGGPDTQY

V gene: TRBV4-2
J gene: TRBJ1-2
CDR3 protein: ASSRDTGGLGYT

V gene: TRBV12-2
J gene: TRBJ1-1
CDR3 protein: ASRLQGKWTNTEAF

V gene: TRBV28
J gene: TRBJ2-1
CDR3 protein: ASSLPSGELGEQF

V gene: TRBV15
J gene: TRBJ2-5
CDR3 protein: ATSRAPGQKETQY

V gene: TRBV5-6
J gene: TRBJ2-7
CDR3 protein: ASSYYTGLAGGGAYEQY

V gene: TRBV19
J gene: TRBJ1-6
CDR3 protein: ASSTKTGYNSPLH

V gene: TRBV4-3
J gene: TRBJ2-5
CDR3 protein: ASSQDGRGQETQY

V gene: TRBV5-1
J gene: TRBJ2-7
CDR3 protein: ASSGTGGTYEQY

V gene: TRBV28
J gene: TRBJ2-7
CDR3 protein: ASSFELAYEQY

V gene: TRBV27
J gene: TRBJ1-4
CDR3 protein: ASSFSGQVNEKLF

V gene: TRBV25-1
J gene: TRBJ2-7
CDR3 protein: ASSFRDRGLGEQY

V gene: TRBV9
J gene: TRBJ2-5
CDR3 protein: ASSVEGTGVGTQY

V gene: TRBV5-6
J gene: TRBJ2-7
CDR3 protein: ASSLALAGAYEQY